The 14 T cell receptor beta chains presented below share a single source sample, sequenced in a study of shared clonotypes between healthy human individuals. Libraries were prepared by immunoSEQ multiplex PCR; TCRdb keeps only in-frame clonotypes and omits some of them. The sample includes roughly 2 million clones, approximately 95% seen only once; the top ten take roughly 0.13%. Sequenced material: naive CD4+ T cells sorted from blood. Subset defined: CD45RA+ positively selected. These receptors originate from a man between 18 and 35 years old in good health.

The CDR3 sequence is CASLGLAGVVGEQFF. The CDR3 coding sequence is TGTGCCAGCCTGGGACTAGCGGGAGTTGTTGGTGAGCAGTTCTTC. The genes are TRBV7-8 and TRBJ2-1, with 14 bases lining up with TRBD2. Unmatched junction bases numbered 9, after V lost 8 bases and J lost 9 bases. This CDR3 region has 15 residues. Germline lookup yields CDR1 SGHVS and CDR2 FQNEAQ.

This chain connects TRBV9 to TRBJ2-7; TRBD1 matches 10 bases. V shed 3 bases and J 2 bases; nucleotides not matched to a gene: 5. CDR3 size: 15 residues. Germline loops: CDR1 SGDLS, CDR2 YYNGEE. The CDR3 here is CASSARGQGPYEQYF. For the CDR3, the DNA is TGTGCCAGCAGCGCGAGGGGACAGGGGCCCTACGAGCAGTACTTC.

The chain uses TRBV5-1 and TRBJ1-2; D unresolved. Germline CDR1 SGHRS, CDR2 YFSETQ. The CDR3 length is 14 residues. V was trimmed by 0 bases and J by 8 bases, leaving 14 bases between them. This CDR3 is CASSLEGSRIGYTF. The CDR3 coding sequence is TGCGCCAGCAGCTTGGAGGGCAGTAGAATCGGCTACACCTTC.

CDR3 sequence: CASSFGTSFVGELFF. DNA of the CDR3: TGTGCCAGCAGCTTCGGGACTAGCTTCGTCGGGGAGCTGTTTTTT. The J gene is TRBJ2-2, the V gene TRBV7-2, with 9 nucleotides matching TRBD2. V shed 3 bases, J shed 7 bases, and the junction held 6 bases outside the gene matches. From germline, CDR1 is SGHTA and CDR2 FQGNSA. The CDR3 length is 15 residues.

The chain links TRBV30 to TRBJ2-7; no firm D call. The CDR3 has 12 amino acids. In germline, CDR1 is GTSNPN, CDR2 SVGIG (reference sequence). Trimming cost V 2 bases and J 0 bases, with 5 bases left between them. In DNA, the CDR3 is TGTGCCTGGAGTTGGGTCTCCTACGAGCAGTACTTC. This gives the protein CAWSWVSYEQYF.

This chain joins TRBV4-1 and TRBJ2-1; 8 bases align to TRBD2. The CDR3 totals 14 residues. V gave up 6 bases and J gave up 8 bases; unmatched junction bases: 9. Germline V CDR1 and CDR2: MGHRA, YSYEKL. The CDR3 loop reads CASSWEAGVYEQFF. The CDR3 bases are TGCGCCAGCAGTTGGGAAGCGGGAGTCTATGAGCAGTTCTTC.

This sequence joins TRBV5-1 and TRBJ2-7; D perhaps matches TRBD1 (6 bases). Germline values: CDR1 SGHRS, CDR2 YFSETQ. The CDR3 runs to 13 residues. The V end was cut by 4 bases, the J end by 2 bases, with 10 bases between. The CDR3 nucleotides are TGCGCCAGCAGCAGGGGGTTTACCTACGAGCAGTACTTC. This sequence encodes CASSRGFTYEQYF.

The J gene is TRBJ2-3, the V gene TRBV7-3; 8 bases are shared with TRBD2. V lost 5 bases and J lost 2; bases outside the gene matches: 15. CDR1 and CDR2 from the germline V gene are SGHTA and FQGTGA. The CDR3 has 18 amino acids. This CDR3 is CASSLLAGGIKITDTQYF. The CDR3 bases are TGTGCCAGCAGCCTCTTGGCGGGGGGAATCAAAATCACAGATACGCAGTATTTT.

This chain uses TRBV9 with TRBJ2-1; perhaps TRBD2 as D (5 bases). Germline-derived CDR1 and CDR2 are SGDLS and YYNGEE. The CDR3 totals 15 residues. Trimming removed 4 bases from V and 1 base from J, with 12 bases in between. The CDR3: CASSQEGGSYNEQFF. The DNA for the CDR3 is TGTGCCAGCAGCCAGGAAGGCGGGTCCTACAATGAGCAGTTCTTC.

The genes are TRBV5-4 and TRBJ2-2, with 7 bases aligning to TRBD1. J lost 1 base, V lost 3 bases, and 3 bases had no gene match. This CDR3 region has 15 residues. Germline CDR1 and CDR2: SGHNT and YYREEE (reference sequence). CDR3 nucleotide sequence: TGTGCCAGCAGCTCGGGACAGATGAACACCGGGGAGCTGTTTTTT. Translated: CASSSGQMNTGELFF.

This rearrangement joins TRBV10-3 to TRBJ2-7; D unresolved. The CDR3 has 13 amino acids. Germline CDR1 reads ENHRY; CDR2 reads SYGVKD. The V gene lost 2 bases and the J gene lost 3 bases, with 8 bases spanning the gap. DNA for the CDR3: TGTGCCATCAGTGAGGCGGATCTCTACGAGCAGTACTTC. This encodes CAISEADLYEQYF.

As to this clone: This specimen includes other DNA sequences encoding the same CDR3. The chain employs TRBV5-6 and TRBJ1-2, with D perhaps matching TRBD1 (5 bases). Germline-derived CDR1 and CDR2 are SGHDT and YYEEEE. V was trimmed by 1 base and J by 7 bases, leaving 11 bases between them. CDR3 length: 13 amino acids. In nucleotides, the CDR3 is TGTGCCAGCAGCTTGCTCCAGGGTGGTGGCTACACCTTC. Encoded protein: CASSLLQGGGYTF.

The chain employs TRBV25-1 and TRBJ2-7; 8 bases line up with TRBD1. From germline, CDR1 is MGHDK and CDR2 SYGVNS. V shed 8 bases, J shed 3 bases, and the junction held 9 bases outside the gene matches. The CDR3 extends over 14 amino acids. CDR3 coding DNA: TGTGCCAGCTCGAGGGTAACAGGGGGCTACGAGCAGTACTTC. Translating it yields CASSRVTGGYEQYF.

The rearrangement links TRBV4-1 to TRBJ1-4, with 10 bases fitting TRBD1. Germline CDR1 reads MGHRA; CDR2 reads YSYEKL. The CDR3 spans 15 residues. V lost 4 bases to trimming and J lost 5 bases; unmatched junction nucleotides: 4. The CDR3 sequence is CASSRPGQGNEKLFF. The CDR3 nucleotides read TGCGCCAGCAGCCGGCCGGGACAGGGGAATGAAAAACTGTTTTTT.